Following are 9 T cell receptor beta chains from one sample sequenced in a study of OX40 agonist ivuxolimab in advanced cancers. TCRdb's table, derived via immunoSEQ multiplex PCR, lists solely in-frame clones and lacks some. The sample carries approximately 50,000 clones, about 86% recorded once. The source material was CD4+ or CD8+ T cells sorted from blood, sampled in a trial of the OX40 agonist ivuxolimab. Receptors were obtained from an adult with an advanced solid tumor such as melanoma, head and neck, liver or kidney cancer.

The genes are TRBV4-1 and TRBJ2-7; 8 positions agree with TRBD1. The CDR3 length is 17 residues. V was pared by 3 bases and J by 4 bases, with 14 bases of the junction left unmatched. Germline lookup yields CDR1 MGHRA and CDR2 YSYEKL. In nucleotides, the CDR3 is TGCGCCAGCAGCCAGACAGGGGTTTCCGCAACGGGATACGAGCAGTACTTC. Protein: CASSQTGVSATGYEQYF.

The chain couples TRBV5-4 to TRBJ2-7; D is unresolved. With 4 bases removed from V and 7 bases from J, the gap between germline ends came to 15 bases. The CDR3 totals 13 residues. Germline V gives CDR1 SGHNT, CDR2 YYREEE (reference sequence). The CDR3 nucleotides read TGTGCCAGCAGCCGGTCGACACTTCAGGAGCAGTACTTC. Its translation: CASSRSTLQEQYF.

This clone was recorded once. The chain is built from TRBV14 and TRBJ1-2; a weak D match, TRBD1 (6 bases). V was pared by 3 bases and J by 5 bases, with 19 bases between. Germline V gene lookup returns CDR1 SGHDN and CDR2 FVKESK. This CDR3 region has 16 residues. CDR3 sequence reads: CASSHGSSGTLYGYTF. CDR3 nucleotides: TGTGCCAGCAGCCACGGGTCGTCCGGGACACTTTATGGCTACACCTTC.

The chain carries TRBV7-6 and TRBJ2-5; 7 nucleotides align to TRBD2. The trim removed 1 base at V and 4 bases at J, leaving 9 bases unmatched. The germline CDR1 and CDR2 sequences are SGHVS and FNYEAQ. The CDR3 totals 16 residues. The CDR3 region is CASSLDRRESGETQYF. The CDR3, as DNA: TGTGCCAGCAGCTTAGATCGGCGGGAGTCAGGAGAGACCCAGTACTTC.

The CDR3 reads CASSESADTQYF. CDR3 nucleotide sequence: TGTGCCAGCAGCGAGAGCGCAGATACGCAGTATTTT. J is TRBJ2-3 and V is TRBV9; D remains unclear. From germline, CDR1 is SGDLS and CDR2 YYNGEE. V lost 3 bases and J 4 bases, leaving 6 bases between the germline ends. The CDR3 has 12 amino acids.

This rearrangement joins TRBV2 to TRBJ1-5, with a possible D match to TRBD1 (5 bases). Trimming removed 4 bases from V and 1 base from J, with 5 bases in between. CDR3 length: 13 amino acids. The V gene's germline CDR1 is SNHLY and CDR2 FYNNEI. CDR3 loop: CASSGDSNQPQHF. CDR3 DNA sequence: TGTGCCAGCAGTGGGGACAGCAATCAGCCCCAGCATTTT.

For the CDR3, the DNA is TGTGCCAGCAGCCCCCTCGGGTTTCGTAGCACAGATACGCAGTATTTT. It yields the protein CASSPLGFRSTDTQYF. The genes are TRBV5-6 and TRBJ2-3; D remains ambiguous. This CDR3 contains 16 residues. V was clipped by 4 bases and J by 0 bases, with 15 bases between them. Germline V CDR1 and CDR2: SGHDT, YYEEEE.

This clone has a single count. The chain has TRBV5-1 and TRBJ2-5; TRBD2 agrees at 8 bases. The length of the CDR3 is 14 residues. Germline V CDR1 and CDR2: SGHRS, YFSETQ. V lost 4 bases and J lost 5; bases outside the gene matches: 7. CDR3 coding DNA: TGCGCCAGCAGCCCGGGAGGGGCGTGGGAGACCCAGTACTTC. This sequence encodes CASSPGGAWETQYF.

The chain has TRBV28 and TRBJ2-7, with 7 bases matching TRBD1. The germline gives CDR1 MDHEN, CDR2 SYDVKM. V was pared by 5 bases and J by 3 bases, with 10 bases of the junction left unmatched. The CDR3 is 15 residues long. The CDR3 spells CASSPYGTDGYEQYF. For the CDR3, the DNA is TGTGCCAGCAGTCCATACGGGACAGACGGCTACGAGCAGTACTTC.